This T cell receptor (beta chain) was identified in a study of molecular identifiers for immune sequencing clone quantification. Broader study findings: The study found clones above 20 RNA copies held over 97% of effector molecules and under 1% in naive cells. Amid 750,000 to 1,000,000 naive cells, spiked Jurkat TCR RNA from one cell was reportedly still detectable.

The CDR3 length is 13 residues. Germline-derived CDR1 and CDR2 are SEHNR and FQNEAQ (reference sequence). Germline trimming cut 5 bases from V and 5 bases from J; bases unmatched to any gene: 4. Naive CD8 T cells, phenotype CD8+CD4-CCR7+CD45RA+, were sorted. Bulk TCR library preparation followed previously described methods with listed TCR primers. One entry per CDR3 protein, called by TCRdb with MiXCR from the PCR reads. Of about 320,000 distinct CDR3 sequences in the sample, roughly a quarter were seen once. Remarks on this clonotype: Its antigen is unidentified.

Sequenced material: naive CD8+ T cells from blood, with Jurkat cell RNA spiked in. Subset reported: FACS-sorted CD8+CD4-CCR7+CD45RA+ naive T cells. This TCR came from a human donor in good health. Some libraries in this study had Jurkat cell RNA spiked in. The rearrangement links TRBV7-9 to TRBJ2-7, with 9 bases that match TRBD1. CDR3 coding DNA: TGTGCCAGCAGCCTACAGGGGGCCAACGAGCAGTACTTC. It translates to CASSLQGANEQYF. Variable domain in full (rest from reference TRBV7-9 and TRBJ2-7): DTGVSQNPRHKITKRGQNVTFRCDPISEHNRLYWYRQTLGQGPEFLTYFQNEAQLEKSRLLSDRFSAERPKGSFSTLEIQRTEQGDSAMYLCASSLQGANEQYFGPGTRLTVT.